The 20 T cell receptor beta chains in this list originate from one sample, sequenced in a study of blood T cell repertoires in COVID-19. Only in-frame clones appear in the TCRdb table, and some are missing; sequencing was by immunoSEQ multiplex PCR. Here the sample spans about 34,000 clones, 75% being singletons. The sequenced sample was peripheral blood. The receptors come from a man older than 75 with active or convalescent COVID-19.

The gene calls are TRBV7-9 and TRBJ2-5, with D perhaps matching TRBD1 (5 bases). This CDR3 comprises 14 residues. Germline V lookup: CDR1 SEHNR, CDR2 FQNEAQ (reference sequence). V gave up 4 bases and J gave up 2 bases, with 11 bases separating them. The chain's CDR3 is CASSSTGVQETQYF. CDR3 bases: TGTGCCAGCAGCTCTACAGGAGTACAAGAGACCCAGTACTTC.

The chain recombines TRBV28 with TRBJ2-7, with 9 bases identical to TRBD1. Germline V lookup: CDR1 MDHEN, CDR2 SYDVKM. J gave up 6 bases and V 7 bases, and 10 bases lay outside the gene matches. The CDR3 is 14 residues long. CDR3 amino acids: CASTIPGQGSEQYF. The CDR3 DNA reads as TGTGCCAGCACCATTCCGGGACAGGGATCCGAGCAGTACTTC.

Here the CDR3 reads CASSFLSGGSEQYF. Written as DNA, the CDR3 is TGTGCCAGCAGTTTTCTCTCAGGGGGCTCCGAGCAGTACTTC. The rearrangement joins TRBV27 to TRBJ2-7; 8 bases line up with TRBD1. Looked up from germline, CDR1 is MNHEY and CDR2 is SMNVEV (reference sequence). This CDR3 is built from 14 residues. V lost 3 bases, J lost 6 bases, and 7 bases stayed unmatched.

This clone was picked up a small number of times. V gene TRBV2 combines with J gene TRBJ2-7; D might be TRBD1 (5 bases). There are 16 residues in the CDR3. CDR1 and CDR2 from the germline V gene are SNHLY and FYNNEI. V lost 0 bases to trimming and J lost 1 base, with 13 bases between them. The CDR3 coding sequence is TGTGCCAGCAGTGAAGCCCTCCCGACAGATTCCTACGAGCAGTACTTC. Translation: CASSEALPTDSYEQYF.

The rearrangement joins TRBV11-2 to TRBJ2-5; 7 nucleotides line up with TRBD2. Per germline, CDR1 SGHAT and CDR2 FQNNGV. The length of the CDR3 is 15 residues. Unmatched junction bases numbered 10, after V lost 5 bases and J lost 4 bases. CDR3 in amino acids: CASSPRRGGTETQYF. The CDR3 coding sequence is TGTGCCAGCAGCCCGCGCCGGGGAGGGACAGAGACCCAGTACTTC.

The chain carries TRBV19 and TRBJ1-4, with a weak D call TRBD1 (5 bases). In germline, CDR1 is LNHDA, CDR2 SQIVND (reference sequence). The CDR3 sequence is 15 residues long. Trimming removed 6 bases at V and 5 bases at J, with 16 bases between. The DNA for the CDR3 is TGTGCCAGTAGGCCTTCTGCCCGGGGGAATGAAAAACTGTTTTTT. Translation: CASRPSARGNEKLFF.

The rearrangement uses TRBV18 and TRBJ2-1; D is unclear. The germline CDR1 and CDR2 sequences are KGHSH and LQKENI. CDR3 length equals 14 residues. V was pared by 0 bases and J by 8 bases, with 11 bases between. CDR3 sequence (DNA): TGTGCCAGCTCACCACCGACGGGTGTGGATGAGCAGTTCTTC. This gives the protein CASSPPTGVDEQFF.

This rearrangement joins TRBV28 to TRBJ2-7; 9 bases map to TRBD2. The length of the CDR3 is 16 residues. The V segment lost 5 bases and the J segment 3 bases; nucleotides outside the gene matches: 11. Germline-derived CDR1 and CDR2 are MDHEN and SYDVKM. Here the CDR3 reads CASSTARLAGNYEQYF. As DNA, the CDR3 is TGTGCCAGCAGTACCGCCCGGCTAGCGGGAAACTACGAGCAGTACTTC.

The genes are TRBV5-5 and TRBJ2-7, with unresolved D. V shed 0 bases and J shed 0 bases, with 10 bases lying between them. CDR3 length: 15 amino acids. Looked up from germline, CDR1 is SGHKS and CDR2 is YYEKEE (reference sequence). Written as DNA, the CDR3 is TGTGCCAGCAGCTTGGGCTACGCGAGCTCCTACGAGCAGTACTTC. Protein product: CASSLGYASSYEQYF.

The rearrangement links TRBV5-1 to TRBJ2-1, with D possibly matching TRBD2 (6 bases). The CDR3 is 14 amino acids. Germline V gene sequence: CDR1 SGHRS, CDR2 YFSETQ. Trimming pared 1 base from V and 5 bases from J, leaving 10 bases between. CDR3 sequence (DNA): TGCGCCAGCAGCTTGTCGGGAGTAAACAATGAGCAGTTCTTC. It yields the protein CASSLSGVNNEQFF. Looking up the rest from reference TRBV5-1 and TRBJ2-1 gives the full variable domain: KAGVTQTPRYLIKTRGQQVTLSCSPISGHRSVSWYQQTPGQGLQFLFEYFSETQRNKGNFPGRFSGRQFSNSRSEMNVSTLELGDSALYLCASSLSGVNNEQFFGPGTRLTVL.

This clone was picked up one time. The chain carries TRBV15 and TRBJ1-6, with 11 bases fitting TRBD1. Unmatched junction bases numbered 6, after V lost 0 bases and J lost 8 bases. Germline lookup yields CDR1 LNHNV and CDR2 YYDKDF (reference sequence). The CDR3 spans 17 residues. The CDR3 region has the DNA TGTGCCACCAGCAGAGATCGGGGACAGGGGGTTCATTCACCCCTCCACTTT. Translated, it gives CATSRDRGQGVHSPLHF. Combining the CDR3 with reference TRBV15 and TRBJ1-6 gives the whole variable domain DAMVIQNPRYQVTQFGKPVTLSCSQTLNHNVMYWYQQKSSQAPKLLFHYYDKDFNNEADTPDNFQSRRPNTSFCFLDIRSPGLGDTAMYLCATSRDRGQGVHSPLHFGNGTRLTVT.

The chain has TRBV29-1 and TRBJ2-1; 7 nucleotides agree with TRBD1. From germline, CDR1 is SQVTM and CDR2 ANQGSEA. V dropped 7 bases and J dropped 7; count of bases not matched to a gene: 10. The CDR3 is 13 amino acids. The CDR3 spells CSAQGDEGNEQFF. CDR3 coding DNA: TGCAGCGCCCAGGGGGATGAGGGTAATGAGCAGTTCTTC.

The gene calls are TRBV6-4 and TRBJ2-1; D may be TRBD2 (6 bases). The CDR3 is 14 amino acids. Between the trimmed V and J ends, which lost 6 bases and 3 bases, there was a span of 12 bases. The germline V gene has CDR1 MRHNA and CDR2 SNTAGT. CDR3 in amino acids: CASRPLADYNEQFF. The CDR3 region has the DNA TGTGCCAGCAGACCACTAGCCGACTACAATGAGCAGTTCTTC.

The rearrangement uses TRBV5-6 and TRBJ2-3, with TRBD1 as a possible D gene (5 bases). The V gene lost 0 bases and the J gene lost 2 bases, with 13 bases spanning the gap. CDR1 and CDR2 (germline): SGHDT, YYEEEE. The CDR3 consists of 16 residues. CDR3 region: CASSLAVDSFTDTQYF. DNA for the CDR3: TGTGCCAGCAGCTTGGCTGTTGACAGCTTCACAGATACGCAGTATTTT.

J is TRBJ1-1 and V is TRBV6-1; D unclear. The V and J ends lost 0 bases and 1 base respectively, with 6 bases between them. This CDR3 comprises 14 residues. Germline lookup yields CDR1 MNHNS and CDR2 SASEGT. CDR3 sequence: CASSEAGGNTEAFF. CDR3 coding DNA: TGTGCCAGCAGTGAAGCAGGAGGGAACACTGAAGCTTTCTTT.

This rearrangement joins TRBV2 to TRBJ2-3; 11 positions match TRBD2. CDR3 length: 19 amino acids. The trim removed 3 bases at V and 0 bases at J, leaving 11 bases unmatched. The V gene's germline CDR1 is SNHLY and CDR2 FYNNEI. The DNA of the CDR3 is TGTGCCAGCAGTGAGACTAGCGGGACCTTCTCTCCTAGCACAGATACGCAGTATTTT. Its translation: CASSETSGTFSPSTDTQYF.

This sequence joins TRBV19 and TRBJ2-5, with D tentatively TRBD2 (6 bases). V was shortened by 0 bases and J by 5 bases, with 7 bases between the two germline ends. CDR1 is LNHDA, CDR2 SQIVND, per germline (reference sequence). CDR3 length: 13 amino acids. CDR3 nucleotides: TGTGCCAGTAGTATAGATCGGGGGGAGACCCAGTACTTC. Protein: CASSIDRGETQYF.

This clone was detected only once. This chain joins TRBV15 and TRBJ1-5; D unresolved. Trimming stripped 0 bases from V and 4 bases from J, with 16 bases between. Looked up from germline, CDR1 is LNHNV and CDR2 is YYDKDF (reference sequence). The CDR3 consists of 17 residues. The chain's CDR3 is CATSRDRIVTENQPQHF. The CDR3 DNA sequence: TGTGCCACCAGCAGAGATCGGATCGTCACAGAGAATCAGCCCCAGCATTTT.

The genes are TRBV5-1 and TRBJ1-2, with a possible D match to TRBD1 (5 bases). CDR3 length equals 14 residues. Germline assignment: CDR1 SGHRS and CDR2 YFSETQ. V was shortened by 4 bases and J by 0 bases, with 10 bases between the two germline ends. As DNA, the CDR3 is TGCGCCAGCAGCCCAGACAGAGCTAACTATGGCTACACCTTC. Translating it yields CASSPDRANYGYTF.

The V and J genes are TRBV19 and TRBJ2-6, with TRBD1 matching 9 bases. This CDR3 spans 18 amino acids. V lost 4 bases and J lost 3; bases outside the gene matches: 10. CDR1 and CDR2 from the germline V gene are LNHDA and SQIVND (reference sequence). CDR3 sequence: CASSRIPGQGFGANVLTF. The CDR3 DNA follows: TGTGCCAGTAGTAGGATACCGGGACAGGGCTTTGGGGCCAACGTCCTGACTTTC.